This T cell receptor (beta chain) was recorded in a study of blood T cell repertoires in COVID-19. Turning to the study itself: Sites in the United States, Italy and Spain provided acute and convalescent COVID-19 samples. PBMCs, B-cell-depleted T cells, or T cells were the source of the cDNA or gDNA that made up the material.

CDR1 is MNHNS and CDR2 is SASEGT in the germline V gene. The CDR3 runs 16 residues. V shed 2 bases and J shed 0 bases, with 8 bases lying between them. Original data processing: Estimation of nucleated cell counts was performed using reference gene primer amplification. Sequencing was performed with immunoSEQ multiplex PCR; in TCRdb, only in-frame clones are kept and a portion is missing. The V and J calls and the clone size are those of that table, but D and trimming were determined from the DNA. Among 70,000 to 95,000 clones listed, roughly 88% were seen once. The chain uses TRBV6-1 and TRBJ2-6, with D hard to call. Sequencing was performed on peripheral blood. This receptor was identified in a woman older than 75 with acute or convalescent COVID-19. Here the CDR3 DNA reads TGTGCCAGCAGTGAACGAACGCGCTCTGGGGCCAACGTCCTGACTTTC. Protein: CASSERTRSGANVLTF.